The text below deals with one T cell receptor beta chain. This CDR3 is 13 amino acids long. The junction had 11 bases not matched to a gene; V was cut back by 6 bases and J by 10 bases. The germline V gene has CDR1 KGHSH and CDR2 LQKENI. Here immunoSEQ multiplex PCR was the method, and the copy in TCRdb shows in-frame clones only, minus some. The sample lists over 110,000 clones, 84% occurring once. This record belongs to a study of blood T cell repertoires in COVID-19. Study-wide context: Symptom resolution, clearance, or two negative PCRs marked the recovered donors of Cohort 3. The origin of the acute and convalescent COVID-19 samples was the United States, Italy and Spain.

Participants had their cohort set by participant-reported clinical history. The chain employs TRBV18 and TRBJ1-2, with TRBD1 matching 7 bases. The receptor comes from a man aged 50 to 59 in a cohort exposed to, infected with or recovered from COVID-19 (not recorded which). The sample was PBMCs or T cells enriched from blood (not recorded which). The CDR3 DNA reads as TGTGCCAGCTCGCCCGGACAGGTTTTTGACTACACCTTC. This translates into CASSPGQVFDYTF.